The 14 T cell receptor beta chains below come from one sample, sequenced in a study of regulatory T cells in long-lasting Graves disease. The authors built TCR beta libraries using iRepertoire HTBI primers and Arm-PCR of CDR3 regions. TCRdb called the multiplex PCR reads again in MiXCR, with one record for every CDR3 protein. Of about 560,000 distinct CDR3 sequences listed, about 16% were seen once; the top ten hold around 12%. As to time point: newly diagnosed GD, antithyroid drugs for less than 3 months. PBMC-derived RNA was used for the TCR library. A further study also used this sample, focusing on T cells in Graves' hyperthyroidism and ophthalmopathy.

Sequencing used peripheral blood mononuclear cells (PBMCs), obtained at new diagnosis, from a patient treated with antithyroid drugs. The source is a man between 18 and 35 years old with Graves disease.

This clonotype was seen at least ten times. The chain couples TRBV6-5 to TRBJ1-5; 7 nucleotides match TRBD1. The CDR3 totals 15 residues. V lost 4 bases, J lost 0 bases, and 3 bases stayed unmatched. Germline CDR1 reads MNHEY; CDR2 reads SVGAGI. The CDR3 DNA reads as TGTGCCAGCAGTTGGGGGACAGATAGCAATCAGCCCCAGCATTTT. Residues: CASSWGTDSNQPQHF.

This clonotype has at least ten counts. V usage is TRBV2 and J usage is TRBJ1-1; D remains unclear. Deletions cut 1 base from V and 5 bases from J, with 11 bases between. Germline V lookup: CDR1 SNHLY, CDR2 FYNNEI. This CDR3 contains 14 residues. In DNA form, the CDR3 reads TGTGCCAGCAGTGAAGGTTTAGGGCGGACTGAAGCTTTCTTT. Its protein is CASSEGLGRTEAFF.

This clonotype was recorded many times. The gene calls are TRBV28 and TRBJ2-1; 9 bases align to TRBD2. The V gene end was trimmed by 4 bases and the J gene end by 4 bases; junction bases not matched to a gene: 14. CDR3 size: 18 residues. Germline V CDR1 and CDR2: MDHEN, SYDVKM. The CDR3, as DNA: TGTGCCAGCAGTTCAACCCTTATGACTAGCGGACATTACAATGAGCAGTTCTTC. Encoded protein: CASSSTLMTSGHYNEQFF.

The chain employs TRBV7-9 and TRBJ1-3; no firm D call. Germline V gene sequence: CDR1 SEHNR, CDR2 FQNEAQ (reference sequence). This CDR3 comprises 14 residues. V was cut by 1 base and J by 3 bases, with 7 bases left in between. CDR3 DNA: TGTGCCAGCAGCTTAGGGAGCTATGGAAACACCATATATTTT. It codes for CASSLGSYGNTIYF.

As concerns this clonotype: With a much larger clone just one base away, this may be a read error. The chain recombines TRBV3-1 with TRBJ1-2, with TRBD1 matching 7 bases. The CDR3 consists of 15 residues. CDR1 is LGHDT and CDR2 is YNNKEL in the germline V gene (reference sequence). With 3 bases clipped from V and 7 bases from J, the junction kept 11 bases outside the gene matches. The CDR3 loop is CASSHFEGGEVGYTF. The CDR3 DNA sequence: TGTGCCAGCAGCCATTTCGAAGGGGGCGAGGTTGGCTACACCTTC. The variable domain in full, with the rest retrieved from reference TRBV3-1 and TRBJ1-2, is DTAVSQTPKYLVTQMGNDKSIKCEQNLGHDTMYWYKQDSKKFLKIMFSYNNKELIINETVPNRFSPKSPDKAHLNLHINSLELGDSAVYFCASSHFEGGEVGYTFGSGTRLTVV.

This clonotype has a count of ten or more. V is TRBV10-3 and J is TRBJ1-5; D ambiguous. From germline, CDR1 is ENHRY and CDR2 SYGVKD. This CDR3 has 15 residues. The ends were cut back, 0 bases at V and 3 bases at J, with 9 bases in the middle. The CDR3 DNA follows: TGTGCCATCAGTGAGTCCTGGGGTATCAATCAGCCCCAGCATTTT. Amino acids: CAISESWGINQPQHF.

This clonotype was counted between two and nine times. The chain has TRBV20-1 and TRBJ2-1, with D perhaps TRBD1 (6 bases). The germline V gene has CDR1 DFQATT and CDR2 SNEGSKA (reference sequence). The CDR3 is 13 amino acids. The ends were cut back, 6 bases at V and 4 bases at J, with 13 bases in the middle. The CDR3 sequence is CSARDRGYNEQFF. CDR3 coding DNA: TGCAGTGCCAGGGATAGGGGGTACAATGAGCAGTTCTTC.

In its sample, this clonotype was seen many times. The chain employs TRBV27 and TRBJ2-3, with D tentatively TRBD2 (6 bases). The CDR3 contains 14 residues. The germline V gene encodes CDR1 MNHEY and CDR2 SMNVEV (reference sequence). V gave up 4 bases and J gave up 3 bases, with 11 bases separating them. For the CDR3, the DNA is TGTGCCAGCAGTTGGGCTAGCGATACAGATACGCAGTATTTT. Translated, it gives CASSWASDTDTQYF.

The gene calls are TRBV6-1 and TRBJ2-3; D tentatively reads TRBD1 or TRBD2 (5 bases each). The CDR3 length is 14 residues. Germline V gives CDR1 MNHNS, CDR2 SASEGT. Trimming shortened V by 6 bases and J by 8 bases, and 18 bases separated the two germline ends. DNA of the CDR3: TGTGCCAGCAGCGCAACCGGGACCCCCGGTACGCAGTATTTT. Encoded protein: CASSATGTPGTQYF.

The chain has TRBV6-2 or TRBV6-3 and TRBJ2-1; the match to TRBD2 covers 9 bases. This CDR3 comprises 15 residues. V lost 8 bases and J lost 2; bases outside the gene matches: 7. Per germline, CDR1 MNHEY and CDR2 SVGEGT. The CDR3 nucleotides are TGTGCCAGCGGCCTTGCGGGAGGGCCCTACAATGAGCAGTTCTTC. Protein sequence: CASGLAGGPYNEQFF.

This clonotype has a count of ten or more. The gene calls are TRBV11-2 and TRBJ2-7; 8 bases are a match to TRBD2. Germline V gene data show CDR1 as SGHAT and CDR2 as FQNNGV. The CDR3 sequence is 15 residues long. Trimming at V came to 5 bases and at J to 0 bases, leaving 6 bases not matched to a gene. The CDR3 nucleotides are TGTGCCAGCAGCACATTCGGGGGGGACTCCTACGAGCAGTACTTC. It yields the protein CASSTFGGDSYEQYF.

This clonotype was counted a few times. The chain combines TRBV12-3 or TRBV12-4 with TRBJ1-4, with TRBD1 as a possible D gene (5 bases). V lost 3 bases and J lost 3, with 11 bases in between. This CDR3 comprises 15 residues. The CDR3 region has the DNA TGTGCCAGCAGTTTTCGGGGGTCGGCTAATGAAAAACTGTTTTTT. This translates into CASSFRGSANEKLFF.

V usage is TRBV28 and J usage is TRBJ1-2, with 7 bases matching TRBD1. V trimming: 8 bases; J trimming: 8 bases; junction bases outside the gene matches: 11. Germline V lookup: CDR1 MDHEN, CDR2 SYDVKM. There are 13 residues in the CDR3. The CDR3 reads CASGQAYPRGYTF. CDR3 sequence (DNA): TGTGCCAGCGGACAGGCATACCCTAGGGGCTACACCTTC.

This clonotype was observed a few times. The V and J genes are TRBV10-3 and TRBJ2-2; 8 bases fit TRBD1. Trimming took 4 bases from V and 2 from J; bases not matched to a gene: 6. The V gene's germline CDR1 is ENHRY and CDR2 SYGVKD. The CDR3 covers 16 residues. Written as DNA, the CDR3 is TGTGCCATCAGTGCTCGTGGACAGGGAAACACCGGGGAGCTGTTTTTT. Translation: CAISARGQGNTGELFF.